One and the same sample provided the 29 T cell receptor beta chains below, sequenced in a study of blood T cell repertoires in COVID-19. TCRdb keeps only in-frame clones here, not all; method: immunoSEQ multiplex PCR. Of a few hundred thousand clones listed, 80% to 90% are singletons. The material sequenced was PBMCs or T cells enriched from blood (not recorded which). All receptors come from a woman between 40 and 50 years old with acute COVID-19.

CDR3 DNA sequence: TGTGCCAGCAGCCCGATACGGGACAGAAGGTACAACACCATATATTTT. Amino acids: CASSPIRDRRYNTIYF. This chain connects TRBV28 to TRBJ1-3, with 7 bases lining up with TRBD1. Germline V gene lookup returns CDR1 MDHEN and CDR2 SYDVKM. The V gene end was trimmed by 6 bases and the J gene end by 7 bases; junction bases not matched to a gene: 15. The CDR3 covers 16 residues.

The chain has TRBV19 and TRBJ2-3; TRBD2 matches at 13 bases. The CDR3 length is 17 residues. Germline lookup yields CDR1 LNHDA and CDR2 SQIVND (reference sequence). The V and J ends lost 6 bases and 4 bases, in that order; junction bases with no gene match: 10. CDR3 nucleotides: TGTGCCAGTAGATCCCTAGGACTAGCGGGAGTGTCAGATACGCAGTATTTT. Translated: CASRSLGLAGVSDTQYF.

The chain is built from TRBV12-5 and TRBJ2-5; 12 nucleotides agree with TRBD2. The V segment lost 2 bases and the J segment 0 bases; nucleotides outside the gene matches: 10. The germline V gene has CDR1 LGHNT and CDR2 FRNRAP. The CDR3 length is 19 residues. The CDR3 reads CASGLYRTSGTSHQETQYF. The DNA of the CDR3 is TGTGCTAGTGGTTTGTATCGGACTAGCGGGACCTCGCACCAAGAGACCCAGTACTTC.

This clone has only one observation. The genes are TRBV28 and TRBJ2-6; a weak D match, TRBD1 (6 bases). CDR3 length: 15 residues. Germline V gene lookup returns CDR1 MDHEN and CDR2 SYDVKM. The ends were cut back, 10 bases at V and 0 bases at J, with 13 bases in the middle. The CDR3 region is CATQGGSSGANVLTF. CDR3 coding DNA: TGTGCCACCCAAGGGGGTTCCTCTGGGGCCAACGTCCTGACTTTC.

CDR3 sequence reads: CASSPGTGADTGELFF. The CDR3 region has the DNA TGTGCCAGCAGCCCCGGGACAGGGGCGGACACCGGGGAGCTGTTTTTT. The rearrangement joins TRBV7-2 to TRBJ2-2, with 10 bases that match TRBD1. This CDR3 comprises 16 residues. The germline V gene has CDR1 SGHTA and CDR2 FQGNSA. V lost 5 bases to trimming and J lost 3 bases; unmatched junction nucleotides: 6.

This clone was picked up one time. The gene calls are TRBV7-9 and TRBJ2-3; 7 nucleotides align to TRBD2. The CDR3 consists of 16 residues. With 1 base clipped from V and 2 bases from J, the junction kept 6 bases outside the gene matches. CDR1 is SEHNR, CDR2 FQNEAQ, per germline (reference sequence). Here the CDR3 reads CASSLGPSGNTDTQYF. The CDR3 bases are TGTGCCAGCAGCTTAGGACCTAGCGGAAACACAGATACGCAGTATTTT.

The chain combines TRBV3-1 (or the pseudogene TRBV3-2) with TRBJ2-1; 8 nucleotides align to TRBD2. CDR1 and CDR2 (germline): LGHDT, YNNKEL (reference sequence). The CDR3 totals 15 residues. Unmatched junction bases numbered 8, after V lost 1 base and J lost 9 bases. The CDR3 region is CASSQGGGLLGEQFF. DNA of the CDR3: TGTGCCAGCAGCCAAGGCGGGGGGTTGCTAGGTGAGCAGTTCTTC.

The CDR3 DNA follows: TGCAGCGTGGGACAGGGATCCTACGAGCAGTACTTC. Translation: CSVGQGSYEQYF. The chain recombines TRBV29-1 with TRBJ2-7; 9 bases line up with TRBD1. The length of the CDR3 is 12 residues. J was trimmed by 1 base and V by 6 bases; bases with no gene match: 1. CDR1 SQVTM and CDR2 ANQGSEA come from the germline V gene.

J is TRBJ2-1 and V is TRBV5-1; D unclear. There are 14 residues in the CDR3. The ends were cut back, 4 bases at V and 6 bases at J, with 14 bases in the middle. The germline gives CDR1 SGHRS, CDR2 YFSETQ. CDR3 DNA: TGCGCCAGCAGCCCACCAGGCCGTATCAATGAGCAGTTCTTC. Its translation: CASSPPGRINEQFF.

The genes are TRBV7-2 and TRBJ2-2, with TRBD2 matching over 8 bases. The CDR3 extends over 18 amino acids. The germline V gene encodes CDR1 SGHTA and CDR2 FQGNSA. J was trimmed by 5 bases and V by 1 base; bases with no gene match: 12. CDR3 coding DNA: TGTGCCAGCAGCTTAGGACGGGGGACTAGTGTACGGACCGGGGAGCTGTTTTTT. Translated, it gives CASSLGRGTSVRTGELFF. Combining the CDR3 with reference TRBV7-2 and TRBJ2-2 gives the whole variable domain GAGVSQSPSNKVTEKGKDVELRCDPISGHTALYWYRQSLGQGLEFLIYFQGNSAPDKSGLPSDRFSAERTGGSVSTLTIQRTQQEDSAVYLCASSLGRGTSVRTGELFFGEGSRLTVL.

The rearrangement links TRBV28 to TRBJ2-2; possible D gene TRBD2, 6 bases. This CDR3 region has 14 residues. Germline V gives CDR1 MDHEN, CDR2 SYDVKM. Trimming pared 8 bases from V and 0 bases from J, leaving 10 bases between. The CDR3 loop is CASLTSPNTGELFF. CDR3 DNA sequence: TGTGCCAGCCTTACTAGCCCGAACACCGGGGAGCTGTTTTTT.

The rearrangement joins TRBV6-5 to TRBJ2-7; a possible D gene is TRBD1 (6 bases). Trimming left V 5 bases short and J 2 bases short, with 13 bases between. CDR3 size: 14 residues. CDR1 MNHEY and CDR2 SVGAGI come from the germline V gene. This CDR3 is CASSPPDRTYEQYF. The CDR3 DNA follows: TGTGCCAGCAGTCCCCCCGACAGGACCTACGAGCAGTACTTC.

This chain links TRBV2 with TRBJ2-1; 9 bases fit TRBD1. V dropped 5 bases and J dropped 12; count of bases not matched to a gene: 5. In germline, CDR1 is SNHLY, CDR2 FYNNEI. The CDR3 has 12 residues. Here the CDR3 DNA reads TGTGCCAGCAGTCAACAGGGGGCAGGGCAGTTCTTC. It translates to CASSQQGAGQFF. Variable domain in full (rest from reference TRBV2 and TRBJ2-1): EPEVTQTPSHQVTQMGQEVILRCVPISNHLYFYWYRQILGQKVEFLVSFYNNEISEKSEIFDDQFSVERPDGSNFTLKIRSTKLEDSAMYFCASSQQGAGQFFGPGTRLTVL.

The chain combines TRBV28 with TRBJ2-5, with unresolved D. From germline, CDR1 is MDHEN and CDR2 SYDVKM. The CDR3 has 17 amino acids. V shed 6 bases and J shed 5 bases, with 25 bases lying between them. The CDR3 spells CASSLRSPVPQKETQYF. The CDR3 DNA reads TGTGCCAGCAGCCTCAGGTCCCCTGTCCCTCAAAAGGAGACCCAGTACTTC.

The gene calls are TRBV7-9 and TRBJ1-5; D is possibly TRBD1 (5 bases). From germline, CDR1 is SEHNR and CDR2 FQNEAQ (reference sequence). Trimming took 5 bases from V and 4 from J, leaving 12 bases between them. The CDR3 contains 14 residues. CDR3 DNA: TGTGCCAGCAGCCCGGGGGGAGGGAATCAGCCCCAGCATTTT. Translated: CASSPGGGNQPQHF. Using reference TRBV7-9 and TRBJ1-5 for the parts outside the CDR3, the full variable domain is DTGVSQNPRHKITKRGQNVTFRCDPISEHNRLYWYRQTLGQGPEFLTYFQNEAQLEKSRLLSDRFSAERPKGSFSTLEIQRTEQGDSAMYLCASSPGGGNQPQHFGDGTRLSIL.

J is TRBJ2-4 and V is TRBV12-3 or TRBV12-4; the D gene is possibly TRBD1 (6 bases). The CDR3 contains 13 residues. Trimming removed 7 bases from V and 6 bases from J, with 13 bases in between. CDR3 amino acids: CASTSYRANIQYF. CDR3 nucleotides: TGTGCCAGCACTTCCTACAGGGCAAACATTCAGTACTTC.

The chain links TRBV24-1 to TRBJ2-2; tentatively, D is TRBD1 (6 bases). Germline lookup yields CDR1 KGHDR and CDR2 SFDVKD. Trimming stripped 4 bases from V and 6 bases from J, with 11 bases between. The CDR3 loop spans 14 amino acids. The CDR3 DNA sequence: TGTGCCACCAGTGAGCCCACAGGGTCCGGGGAGCTGTTTTTT. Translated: CATSEPTGSGELFF.

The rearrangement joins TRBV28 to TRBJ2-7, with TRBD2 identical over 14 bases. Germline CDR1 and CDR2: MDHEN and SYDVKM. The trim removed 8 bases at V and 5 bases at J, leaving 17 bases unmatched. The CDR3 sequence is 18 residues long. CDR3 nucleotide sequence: TGTGCCAGCCGAGAGGGGGGGGGACTAGCGGGAGTGTTTCACGAGCAGTACTTC. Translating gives CASREGGGLAGVFHEQYF.

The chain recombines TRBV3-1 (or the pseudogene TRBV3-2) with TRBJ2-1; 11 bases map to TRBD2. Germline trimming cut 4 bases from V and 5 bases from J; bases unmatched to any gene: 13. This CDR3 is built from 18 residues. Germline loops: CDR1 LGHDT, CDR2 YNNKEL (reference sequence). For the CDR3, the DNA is TGTGCCAGCAGCCCCGGGTTTAGCGGGAGGGTCGCCGACAATGAGCAGTTCTTC. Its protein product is CASSPGFSGRVADNEQFF.

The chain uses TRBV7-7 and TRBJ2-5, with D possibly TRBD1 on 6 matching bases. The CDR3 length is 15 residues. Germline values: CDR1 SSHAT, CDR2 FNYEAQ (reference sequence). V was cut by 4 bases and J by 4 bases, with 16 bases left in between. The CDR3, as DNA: TGTGCCAGCAGCTCACAACCGGGACAAAGAGAGACCCAGTACTTC. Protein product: CASSSQPGQRETQYF.

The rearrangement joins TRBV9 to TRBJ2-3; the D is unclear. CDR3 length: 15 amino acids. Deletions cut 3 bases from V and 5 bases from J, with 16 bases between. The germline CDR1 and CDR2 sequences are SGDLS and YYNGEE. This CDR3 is CASSESLSSGDTQYF. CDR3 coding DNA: TGTGCCAGCAGCGAATCTTTATCATCGGGAGATACGCAGTATTTT.

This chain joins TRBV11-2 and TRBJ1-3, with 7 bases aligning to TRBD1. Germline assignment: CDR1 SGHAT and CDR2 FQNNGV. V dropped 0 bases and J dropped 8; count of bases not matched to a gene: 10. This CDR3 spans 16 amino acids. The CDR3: CASSLDLTGRRDTIYF. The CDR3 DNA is TGTGCCAGCAGCTTAGATCTGACAGGGCGACGGGACACCATATATTTT.

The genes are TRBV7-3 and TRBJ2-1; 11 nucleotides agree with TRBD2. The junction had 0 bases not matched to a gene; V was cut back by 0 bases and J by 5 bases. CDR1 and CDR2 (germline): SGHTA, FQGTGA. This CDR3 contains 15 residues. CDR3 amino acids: CASSLTGLADNEQFF. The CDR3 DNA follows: TGTGCCAGCAGCTTAACGGGACTAGCGGACAATGAGCAGTTCTTC.

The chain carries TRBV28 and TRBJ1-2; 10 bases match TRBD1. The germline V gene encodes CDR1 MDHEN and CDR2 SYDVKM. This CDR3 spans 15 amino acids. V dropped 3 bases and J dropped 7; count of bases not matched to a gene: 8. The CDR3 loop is CASSFSGTGDAGYTF. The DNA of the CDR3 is TGTGCCAGCAGTTTTTCCGGGACAGGGGACGCTGGCTACACCTTC.

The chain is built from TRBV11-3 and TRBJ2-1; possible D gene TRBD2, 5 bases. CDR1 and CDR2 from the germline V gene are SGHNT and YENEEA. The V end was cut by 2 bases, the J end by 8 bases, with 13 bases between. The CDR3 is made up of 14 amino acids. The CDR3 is CASSLSRGVYEQFF. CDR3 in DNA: TGTGCCAGCAGCTTAAGTCGGGGAGTTTATGAGCAGTTCTTC.

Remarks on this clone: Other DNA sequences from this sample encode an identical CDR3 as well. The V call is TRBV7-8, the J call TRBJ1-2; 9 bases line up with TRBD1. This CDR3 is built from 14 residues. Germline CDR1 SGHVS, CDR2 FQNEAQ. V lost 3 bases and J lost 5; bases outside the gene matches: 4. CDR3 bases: TGTGCCAGCAGCTTGGACAGGGGAGGTTATGGCTACACCTTC. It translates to CASSLDRGGYGYTF.

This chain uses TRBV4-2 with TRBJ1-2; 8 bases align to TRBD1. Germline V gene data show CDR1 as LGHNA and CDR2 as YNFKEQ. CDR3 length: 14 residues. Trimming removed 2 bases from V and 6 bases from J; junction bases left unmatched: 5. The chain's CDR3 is CASSQTDREDGYTF. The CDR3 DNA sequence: TGTGCCAGCAGCCAAACGGACAGGGAGGATGGCTACACCTTC.

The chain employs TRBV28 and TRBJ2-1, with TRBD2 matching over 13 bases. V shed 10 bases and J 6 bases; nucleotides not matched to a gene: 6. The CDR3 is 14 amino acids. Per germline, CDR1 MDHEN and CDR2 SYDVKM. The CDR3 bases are TGTGCCACCCGGACTAGCGGGAGTTTCAATGAGCAGTTCTTC. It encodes CATRTSGSFNEQFF. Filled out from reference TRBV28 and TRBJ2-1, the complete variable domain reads DVKVTQSSRYLVKRTGEKVFLECVQDMDHENMFWYRQDPGLGLRLIYFSYDVKMKEKGDIPEGYSVSREKKERFSLILESASTNQTSMYLCATRTSGSFNEQFFGPGTRLTVL.

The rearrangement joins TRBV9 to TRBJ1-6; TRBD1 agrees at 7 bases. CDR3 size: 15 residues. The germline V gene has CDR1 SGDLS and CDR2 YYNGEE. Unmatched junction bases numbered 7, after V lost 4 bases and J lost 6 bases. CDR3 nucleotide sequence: TGTGCCAGCAGCCCTCAGGGACAGATTAATTCACCCCTCCACTTT. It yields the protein CASSPQGQINSPLHF.